This TCR beta chain was recorded in a study of blood T cell repertoires in COVID-19. With V trimmed by 4 bases and J by 5 bases, 3 bases remained unmatched. The CDR3 loop spans 14 amino acids. Germline assignment: CDR1 LGHDT and CDR2 YNNKEL (reference sequence). Data came from immunoSEQ multiplex PCR; TCRdb stores just in-frame clones and leaves some out. Of some 320,000 clones listed, roughly nine tenths are singletons. The V call is TRBV3-1 (or the pseudogene TRBV3-2), the J call TRBJ1-4; 8 bases align to TRBD1. Sequenced material: PBMCs or T cells enriched from blood (not recorded which). The sequence was obtained from a man aged 60 to 69 who had recovered from COVID-19. The CDR3 DNA reads TGTGCCAGCAGCCCCCGGGACAGGAATGAAAAACTGTTTTTT. It is translated as CASSPRDRNEKLFF.